This is a list of T cell receptor beta chains from one sample in a study of T-cell memory formation after mild COVID-19. TCRdb re-called the 5' RACE reads with MiXCR, one entry per CDR3 protein. The data contain a few hundred thousand distinct CDR3 sequences, about 20% of them singletons. The sample consisted of PBMCs or a T cell subset sorted from them (not recorded which). These receptors all stem from a man between 18 and 35 years old who had mild COVID-19 (a few samples of this study predate the infection). Cell type and time point are not known. CDR3s leave out the opening cysteine and the closing phenylalanine or tryptophan. Each record gives: V gene, J gene, D gene, CDR3 protein. D genes are given only for firm matches.

V gene: TRBV29-1; J gene: TRBJ2-1; D gene: -; CDR3 protein: SVRGRLYNEQF
V gene: TRBV6-5; J gene: TRBJ2-1; D gene: -; CDR3 protein: ASSYEGTGAYNEQF
V gene: TRBV20-1; J gene: TRBJ1-5; D gene: TRBD1; CDR3 protein: SAGQTYSNQPQH
V gene: TRBV4-1; J gene: TRBJ2-3; D gene: TRBD2; CDR3 protein: ASRLNPGLSTDTQY
V gene: TRBV11-3; J gene: TRBJ2-3; D gene: -; CDR3 protein: ASSPHRGTDTQY
V gene: TRBV7-3; J gene: TRBJ2-3; D gene: TRBD2; CDR3 protein: ASSRGGRDTDTQY
V gene: TRBV7-9; J gene: TRBJ1-3; D gene: -; CDR3 protein: ASSMGDAYSGNTIY
V gene: TRBV13; J gene: TRBJ1-5; D gene: TRBD1; CDR3 protein: ASSLSGGLAQH
V gene: TRBV20-1; J gene: TRBJ2-2; D gene: TRBD2; CDR3 protein: SAPRTRRSNTGELF
V gene: TRBV20-1; J gene: TRBJ1-6; D gene: TRBD1; CDR3 protein: SARVQGRNSPLH
V gene: TRBV20-1; J gene: TRBJ2-5; D gene: TRBD2; CDR3 protein: SARGAGGNKETQY
V gene: TRBV3-1; J gene: TRBJ1-6; D gene: -; CDR3 protein: ASSQDHHSPLH
V gene: TRBV6-5; J gene: TRBJ2-7; D gene: TRBD1; CDR3 protein: ASSYRQGSSEQY
V gene: TRBV5-6; J gene: TRBJ1-1; D gene: -; CDR3 protein: ASSAVGENTEAF
V gene: TRBV7-3; J gene: TRBJ2-5; D gene: -; CDR3 protein: ASSDTGGDGETQY
V gene: TRBV5-1; J gene: TRBJ2-7; D gene: TRBD1; CDR3 protein: ASSLRQGLYEQY
V gene: TRBV7-2; J gene: TRBJ2-2; D gene: -; CDR3 protein: ASSLALVLTWGTRNTGELF
V gene: TRBV12-3/TRBV12-4; J gene: TRBJ2-5; D gene: -; CDR3 protein: ASSLAQAQY
V gene: TRBV20-1; J gene: TRBJ1-5; D gene: -; CDR3 protein: SARDLRNLHQPQH
V gene: TRBV5-6; J gene: TRBJ2-1; D gene: -; CDR3 protein: ASSSRGWNEQF
V gene: TRBV7-6; J gene: TRBJ2-5; D gene: -; CDR3 protein: ASSLQRETQY
V gene: TRBV5-1; J gene: TRBJ1-6; D gene: TRBD1; CDR3 protein: ASSGTGNSPLH
V gene: TRBV20-1; J gene: TRBJ1-1; D gene: -; CDR3 protein: SARKGGGLNTEAF
V gene: TRBV7-9; J gene: TRBJ2-1; D gene: TRBD1; CDR3 protein: ASSPPEGAWNEQF
V gene: TRBV6-2/TRBV6-3; J gene: TRBJ1-1; D gene: -; CDR3 protein: ASSGQGLNTEAF
V gene: TRBV7-2; J gene: TRBJ1-6; D gene: -; CDR3 protein: ASSLGGYRNSPLH
V gene: TRBV7-2; J gene: TRBJ2-4; D gene: -; CDR3 protein: ASSPSQGRQNIQY
V gene: TRBV5-1; J gene: TRBJ1-1; D gene: -; CDR3 protein: ASSRGNSNTEAF
V gene: TRBV7-9; J gene: TRBJ2-3; D gene: -; CDR3 protein: ASSLKARGSTDTQY
V gene: TRBV4-1; J gene: TRBJ1-1; D gene: TRBD1; CDR3 protein: ASSQEADRRTEAF
V gene: TRBV18; J gene: TRBJ1-1; D gene: TRBD1; CDR3 protein: ASSPGQFEAF
V gene: TRBV5-5; J gene: TRBJ1-2; D gene: TRBD1; CDR3 protein: ASSSGTGLGYGYT
V gene: TRBV7-9; J gene: TRBJ2-1; D gene: TRBD2; CDR3 protein: ASSQRVAGLHEQF
V gene: TRBV5-1; J gene: TRBJ1-4; D gene: -; CDR3 protein: ASSLVPQGKGEKLF
V gene: TRBV20-1; J gene: TRBJ1-1; D gene: -; CDR3 protein: SAFRDSKTEAF
V gene: TRBV4-1; J gene: TRBJ1-1; D gene: TRBD1; CDR3 protein: ASSHPQGGTEAF
V gene: TRBV4-3; J gene: TRBJ1-1; D gene: TRBD1; CDR3 protein: ASSPGQGMNTEAF
V gene: TRBV19; J gene: TRBJ1-5; D gene: -; CDR3 protein: ASSRDVNQPQH
V gene: TRBV30; J gene: TRBJ1-4; D gene: TRBD1; CDR3 protein: AWSVQGSGKLF
V gene: TRBV4-1; J gene: TRBJ2-1; D gene: TRBD1; CDR3 protein: ASSPAWTGENEQF
V gene: TRBV7-2; J gene: TRBJ1-1; D gene: -; CDR3 protein: ASSNTLGTEAF
V gene: TRBV7-2; J gene: TRBJ2-1; D gene: TRBD2; CDR3 protein: ASSLGSGGNNEQF
V gene: TRBV7-9; J gene: TRBJ2-6; D gene: -; CDR3 protein: ASSLAAGANVLT
V gene: TRBV11-2; J gene: TRBJ1-1; D gene: -; CDR3 protein: ASSFVSEVTEAF
V gene: TRBV20-1; J gene: TRBJ2-5; D gene: TRBD2; CDR3 protein: SAPETGGKTQY
V gene: TRBV4-1; J gene: TRBJ2-1; D gene: TRBD2; CDR3 protein: ASSRSGTRGGNEQF
V gene: TRBV4-2; J gene: TRBJ2-4; D gene: TRBD1; CDR3 protein: ASSQRPGGNAKNIQY
V gene: TRBV19; J gene: TRBJ2-1; D gene: -; CDR3 protein: ASSISRSSYNEQF
V gene: TRBV12-3/TRBV12-4; J gene: TRBJ2-3; D gene: -; CDR3 protein: ASSFGQITDTQY
V gene: TRBV7-9; J gene: TRBJ1-4; D gene: -; CDR3 protein: ASSFDHGPGEKLF
V gene: TRBV6-1; J gene: TRBJ2-3; D gene: -; CDR3 protein: ASSGGSSGTDTQY